A selection of T cell receptor beta chains follows, all from one sample in a study of shared clonotypes between healthy human individuals. Using immunoSEQ multiplex PCR, the repertoire was profiled, and TCRdb retains in-frame clones only, with some absent. The profile shows more than 2 million clones, approximately 94% of them singletons. Sequenced input: naive CD4+ T cells sorted from blood. The receptors shown here come from a man between 18 and 29 years old in good health. Both conserved end residues are part of each CDR3. The D gene is left open where the match is weak. Rows give clone size only sometimes, using once, few, many, or a class for an expanded clone.

v_gene: TRBV10-1
d_gene: NA
j_gene: TRBJ2-3
abundance: NA
CDR3nt: TGCGCCAGCAGTGAGTCGCCCGGCACAGATACGCAGTATTTT
CDR3aa: CASSESPGTDTQYF

v_gene: TRBV7-2
d_gene: TRBD2
j_gene: TRBJ2-7
abundance: NA
CDR3nt: TGTGCCAGCAGCCCAGGACTAGCCGCCTACTACGAGCAGTACTTC
CDR3aa: CASSPGLAAYYEQYF

v_gene: TRBV7-9
d_gene: TRBD1
j_gene: TRBJ2-7
abundance: NA
CDR3nt: TGTGCCAGCAGCTTTAGACAGGGGGCCTACGAGCAGTACTTC
CDR3aa: CASSFRQGAYEQYF

v_gene: TRBV11-2
d_gene: NA
j_gene: TRBJ1-2
abundance: NA
CDR3nt: TGTGCCAGCAGCCCGGGGACCGCTAACTATGGCTACACCTTC
CDR3aa: CASSPGTANYGYTF

v_gene: TRBV27
d_gene: TRBD1
j_gene: TRBJ2-3
abundance: NA
CDR3nt: TGTGCCAGCAACCGACAGGGGACAGATACGCAGTATTTT
CDR3aa: CASNRQGTDTQYF

v_gene: TRBV30
d_gene: TRBD1
j_gene: TRBJ2-7
abundance: NA
CDR3nt: TGTGCCTGGTCGGGACAGCCATACGAGCAGTACTTC
CDR3aa: CAWSGQPYEQYF

v_gene: TRBV2
d_gene: NA
j_gene: TRBJ1-5
abundance: few
CDR3nt: TGTGCCAGCAGTGAAGCTGGGCAGCGAAATCAGCCCCAGCATTTT
CDR3aa: CASSEAGQRNQPQHF

v_gene: TRBV2
d_gene: TRBD2
j_gene: TRBJ2-7
abundance: NA
CDR3nt: TGTGCCAGCAGTGGTTGGACTAGCGGGAGGGGGGTCGTTCGGTACTTC
CDR3aa: CASSGWTSGRGVVRYF

v_gene: TRBV30
d_gene: NA
j_gene: TRBJ1-2
abundance: NA
CDR3nt: TGTGCCTGGATGCTAGGAGGGGGCTATGGCTACACCTTC
CDR3aa: CAWMLGGGYGYTF

v_gene: TRBV6-5
d_gene: NA
j_gene: TRBJ2-4
abundance: NA
CDR3nt: TGTGCCAGCAGTTCGCCGGGACTCAGTCGGTACTTC
CDR3aa: CASSSPGLSRYF

v_gene: TRBV25-1
d_gene: NA
j_gene: TRBJ1-4
abundance: NA
CDR3nt: TGTGCCAGCAGCGATACCCCAGGAGGAGAAAAACTGTTTTTT
CDR3aa: CASSDTPGGEKLFF

v_gene: TRBV15
d_gene: NA
j_gene: TRBJ2-7
abundance: once
CDR3nt: TGTGCCACCAGCAGAGGCCCGGTGGACAGCCCTCTCTACGAGCAGTACTTC
CDR3aa: CATSRGPVDSPLYEQYF

v_gene: TRBV19
d_gene: TRBD1
j_gene: TRBJ1-1
abundance: NA
CDR3nt: TGTGCCAGTACCCACCTCGGGACAGGGAACACTGAAGCTTTCTTT
CDR3aa: CASTHLGTGNTEAFF

v_gene: TRBV4-1
d_gene: TRBD2
j_gene: TRBJ2-7
abundance: NA
CDR3nt: TGCGCCAGCAGCCAAGTGAGGGCTAGCGGGTCCTACGAGCAGTACTTC
CDR3aa: CASSQVRASGSYEQYF

v_gene: TRBV6-6
d_gene: NA
j_gene: TRBJ2-3
abundance: NA
CDR3nt: TGTGCCAGCAGCGGTAGCACAGATACGCAGTATTTT
CDR3aa: CASSGSTDTQYF

v_gene: TRBV5-1
d_gene: NA
j_gene: TRBJ2-7
abundance: once
CDR3nt: TGCGCCAGCTGTATCGGGGACTCCTACGAGCAGTACTTC
CDR3aa: CASCIGDSYEQYF

v_gene: TRBV5-1
d_gene: TRBD1
j_gene: TRBJ2-7
abundance: NA
CDR3nt: TGCGCCAGCAGCGAGTCACAGGGGCCTCCCTACGAGCAGTACTTC
CDR3aa: CASSESQGPPYEQYF

v_gene: TRBV5-1
d_gene: NA
j_gene: TRBJ1-5
abundance: NA
CDR3nt: TGCGCCAGCAGCTTGTTAGGGCAGAACAATCAGCCCCAGCATTTT
CDR3aa: CASSLLGQNNQPQHF

v_gene: TRBV18
d_gene: TRBD1
j_gene: TRBJ2-2
abundance: NA
CDR3nt: TGTGCCAGCTCATCCGACAGGGGCCTGAACACCGGGGAGCTGTTTTTT
CDR3aa: CASSSDRGLNTGELFF

v_gene: TRBV5-1
d_gene: TRBD2
j_gene: TRBJ2-7
abundance: NA
CDR3nt: TGCGCCAGCAGCCGACTAGCGGGGTCCTACGAGCAGTACTTC
CDR3aa: CASSRLAGSYEQYF

v_gene: TRBV19
d_gene: NA
j_gene: TRBJ1-5
abundance: once
CDR3nt: TGTGCCAGTAGGCAATTGGGGGTAAGCCAGCCCCAGCATTTT
CDR3aa: CASRQLGVSQPQHF

v_gene: TRBV2
d_gene: NA
j_gene: TRBJ1-4
abundance: NA
CDR3nt: TGTGCCAGCAATAAGGGGCCGAGTAATGAAAAACTGTTTTTT
CDR3aa: CASNKGPSNEKLFF

v_gene: TRBV12-2
d_gene: NA
j_gene: TRBJ2-1
abundance: NA
CDR3nt: TGTGCAAGTCGCTTCCCGGGGAGCGGGGAGTCCTACAATGAGCAGTTCTTC
CDR3aa: CASRFPGSGESYNEQFF

v_gene: TRBV7-9
d_gene: NA
j_gene: TRBJ1-3
abundance: once
CDR3nt: TGTGCCAGCAGCTCACAGAGAAGCTCTGGAAACACCATATATTTT
CDR3aa: CASSSQRSSGNTIYF

v_gene: TRBV30
d_gene: TRBD2
j_gene: TRBJ2-2
abundance: NA
CDR3nt: TGTGCCTGGAGACTAGCGGGAGCCGGGGAGCTGTTTTTT
CDR3aa: CAWRLAGAGELFF

v_gene: TRBV5-1
d_gene: TRBD2
j_gene: TRBJ2-1
abundance: NA
CDR3nt: TGCGCCAGCAGCTACGCGGGGGGGCTTGATGAGCAGTTCTTC
CDR3aa: CASSYAGGLDEQFF

v_gene: TRBV30
d_gene: NA
j_gene: TRBJ2-3
abundance: NA
CDR3nt: TGTGCCTGGAGTCGACGGAAGGGGACAGATACGCAGTATTTT
CDR3aa: CAWSRRKGTDTQYF

v_gene: TRBV5-5
d_gene: NA
j_gene: TRBJ2-2
abundance: NA
CDR3nt: TGTGCCAGCAGCTTGGAGGCGACTAGGATCACCGGGGAGCTGTTTTTT
CDR3aa: CASSLEATRITGELFF

v_gene: TRBV7-6
d_gene: TRBD2
j_gene: TRBJ2-3
abundance: NA
CDR3nt: TGTGCCAGCAGCCACCGCCCGGGACTAGGGAGCACAGATACGCAGTATTTT
CDR3aa: CASSHRPGLGSTDTQYF

v_gene: TRBV4-1
d_gene: NA
j_gene: TRBJ1-2
abundance: NA
CDR3nt: TGCGCCAGCAGCCAAGATTTAAACGGCCAGGGGCGGAACTATGGCTACACCTTC
CDR3aa: CASSQDLNGQGRNYGYTF

v_gene: TRBV9
d_gene: TRBD2
j_gene: TRBJ2-5
abundance: NA
CDR3nt: TGTGCCAGCAGCGCAGGACTAGCGGGAGGATTGGAGACCCAGTACTTC
CDR3aa: CASSAGLAGGLETQYF

v_gene: TRBV14
d_gene: TRBD1
j_gene: TRBJ2-7
abundance: once
CDR3nt: TGTGCCAGCAGCCGGCCGGGACAGGGGCCTTACGAGCAGTACTTC
CDR3aa: CASSRPGQGPYEQYF

v_gene: TRBV5-1
d_gene: NA
j_gene: TRBJ1-2
abundance: NA
CDR3nt: TGCGCCAGCAGCCCGAGAGTAACAGGGATCAACTATGGCTACACCTTC
CDR3aa: CASSPRVTGINYGYTF